This T cell receptor (beta chain) comes out of a study of T cell responses to AZD1222 COVID-19 vaccine. Study observations and caveats: No day 14 peak samples; only post-peak repertoires were characterized.

Points on this clone: Antigen unknown.

With 1 base removed from V and 4 bases from J, the gap between germline ends came to 7 bases. This CDR3 region has 14 residues. CDR1 is KGHDR, CDR2 SFDVKD, per germline. Sequencing used immunoSEQ multiplex PCR; TCRdb keeps in-frame clones, though not all of them. The sample carries approximately 110,000 clones, around 82% recorded once. The rearrangement joins TRBV24-1 to TRBJ1-5, with D unresolved. This specimen consisted of peripheral blood, obtained on day 0 of AZD1222 vaccination. This receptor was identified in an adult in good health. The DNA of the CDR3 is TGTGCCACCAGTGATTTCCGGAAGAATCAGCCCCAGCATTTT. Amino acid sequence: CATSDFRKNQPQHF.